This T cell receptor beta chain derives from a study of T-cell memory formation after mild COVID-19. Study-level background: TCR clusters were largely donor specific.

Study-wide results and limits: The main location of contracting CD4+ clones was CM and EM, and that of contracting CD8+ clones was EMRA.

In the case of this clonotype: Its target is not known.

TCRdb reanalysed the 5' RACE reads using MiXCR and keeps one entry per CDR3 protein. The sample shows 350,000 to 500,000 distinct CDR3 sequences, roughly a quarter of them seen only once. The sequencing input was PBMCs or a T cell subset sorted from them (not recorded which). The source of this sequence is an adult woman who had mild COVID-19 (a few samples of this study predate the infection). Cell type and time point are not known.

The CDR3 DNA sequence: TGCGCCAGCAGCCAAGGGGAGGGTCTCTACGAGCAGTACTTC. Its protein is CASSQGEGLYEQYF. The chain employs TRBV4-1 and TRBJ2-7; TRBD2 aligns across 7 bases. With V trimmed by 1 base and J by 3 bases, 3 bases remained unmatched. This CDR3 spans 14 amino acids. Germline V gene sequence: CDR1 MGHRA, CDR2 YSYEKL.